The 26 T cell receptor beta chains below were found in one sample sequenced in a study of T cell responses to AZD1222 COVID-19 vaccine. Assay: immunoSEQ multiplex PCR; the TCRdb copy retains only in-frame clones and omits some. Of about 100,000 clones listed, approximately 87% are singletons. The sequenced sample was peripheral blood, obtained on day 0 of MenACWY control vaccination. The receptors shown here come from an adult in good health.

The rearrangement uses TRBV9 and TRBJ1-2, with no clear D. This CDR3 has 13 residues. Germline lookup yields CDR1 SGDLS and CDR2 YYNGEE. The V gene lost 6 bases and the J gene lost 1 base, with 10 bases spanning the gap. The CDR3 bases are TGTGCCAGCACCCAAGGAGATAACTATGGCTACACCTTC. Translating it yields CASTQGDNYGYTF.

The rearrangement uses TRBV15 and TRBJ1-5; 7 nucleotides match TRBD1. The CDR3 runs to 16 residues. Germline-derived CDR1 and CDR2 are LNHNV and YYDKDF (reference sequence). With V trimmed by 1 base and J by 2 bases, 5 bases remained unmatched. CDR3 loop: CATSRVAGQGNQPQHF. The CDR3 nucleotides read TGTGCCACCAGCAGAGTTGCCGGACAGGGCAATCAGCCCCAGCATTTT.

V is TRBV5-1 and J is TRBJ2-2; a weak D match, TRBD2 (5 bases). V gave up 2 bases and J gave up 5 bases, with 13 bases separating them. CDR1 SGHRS and CDR2 YFSETQ come from the germline V gene. The CDR3 is 15 residues long. CDR3 nucleotide sequence: TGCGCCAGCAGCTTAAGCCAGCCGGGGACCGGGGAGCTGTTTTTT. This encodes CASSLSQPGTGELFF. Based on the CDR3 plus reference TRBV5-1 and TRBJ2-2, the full variable domain is KAGVTQTPRYLIKTRGQQVTLSCSPISGHRSVSWYQQTPGQGLQFLFEYFSETQRNKGNFPGRFSGRQFSNSRSEMNVSTLELGDSALYLCASSLSQPGTGELFFGEGSRLTVL.

The V and J genes are TRBV6-6 and TRBJ1-5; D unresolved. CDR1 MNHNY and CDR2 SVGAGI come from the germline V gene (reference sequence). Trimming left V 7 bases short and J 6 bases short, with 10 bases between. The CDR3 runs 12 residues. CDR3 residues: CASKRVGQPQHF. CDR3 sequence (DNA): TGTGCCAGCAAGAGGGTAGGTCAGCCCCAGCATTTT.

This clone was picked up one time. The chain employs TRBV28 and TRBJ1-2; 7 bases fit TRBD1. The CDR3 is 16 residues long. Trimming removed 2 bases from V and 5 bases from J; junction bases left unmatched: 11. Germline V CDR1 and CDR2: MDHEN, SYDVKM. DNA for the CDR3: TGTGCCAGCAGTTTAGGCGGGGGAGGGGGCATTTATGGCTACACCTTC. Translated, it gives CASSLGGGGGIYGYTF.

This sequence joins TRBV21-1 and TRBJ2-7; the D segment call TRBD1 is taken from the table without a DNA check. TRBV21-1 is a known pseudogene. There are 13 residues in the CDR3. The CDR3 region is CATRGTEVYEQYF. The CDR3 region has the DNA TGTGCCACCCGGGGGACAGAAGTCTACGAGCAGTACTTC.

V gene TRBV5-5 combines with J gene TRBJ2-1; 12 bases are a match to TRBD2. CDR1 and CDR2 from the germline V gene are SGHKS and YYEKEE (reference sequence). The length of the CDR3 is 15 residues. Unmatched junction bases numbered 4, after V lost 4 bases and J lost 5 bases. CDR3 sequence reads: CASSLSSGGDNEQFF. CDR3 nucleotides: TGTGCCAGCAGCCTATCTAGCGGGGGGGACAATGAGCAGTTCTTC.

The V call is TRBV7-9, the J call TRBJ1-1, with D possibly being TRBD1 (5 bases). The CDR3 length is 15 residues. V gave up 5 bases and J gave up 1 base, with 14 bases separating them. Germline values: CDR1 SEHNR, CDR2 FQNEAQ (reference sequence). CDR3 amino acids: CASSPGRGGNTEAFF. The CDR3 DNA follows: TGTGCCAGCAGCCCAGGGCGGGGGGGGAACACTGAAGCTTTCTTT.

The chain has TRBV3-1 (or the pseudogene TRBV3-2) and TRBJ2-1; D ambiguous. The CDR3 has 12 amino acids. The V end lost 4 bases, the J end lost 6 bases, and 7 bases lay between the germline ends. Germline lookup yields CDR1 LGHDT and CDR2 YNNKEL (reference sequence). CDR3 coding DNA: TGTGCCAGCAGCCTAGTGGTCAATGAGCAGTTCTTC. Translated: CASSLVVNEQFF.

The chain combines TRBV12-2 with TRBJ2-1; the listed D gene, TRBD1, was not tested against the DNA. TRBV12-2 represents a pseudogene. The length of the CDR3 is 14 residues. Here the CDR3 DNA reads TGTGCAAGTCGAAAGACAGGGGGCAACAATGAGCAGTTCTTC. Translating gives CASRKTGGNNEQFF.

This chain uses TRBV28 with TRBJ1-5; D is unresolved. Trimming pared 2 bases from V and 7 bases from J, leaving 6 bases between. This CDR3 is built from 12 residues. CDR1 is MDHEN, CDR2 SYDVKM, per germline. The CDR3 region is CASSLQQQPQHF. CDR3 DNA sequence: TGTGCCAGCAGTTTACAACAGCAGCCCCAGCATTTT.

The J gene is TRBJ1-2, the V gene TRBV6-6, with a possible D match to TRBD1 (5 bases). CDR3 length equals 15 residues. CDR1 MNHNY and CDR2 SVGAGI come from the germline V gene (reference sequence). Trimming removed 4 bases from V and 0 bases from J, with 12 bases in between. The CDR3 reads CASSSAQAANYGYTF. The CDR3 DNA reads TGTGCCAGCAGTTCGGCACAGGCAGCTAACTATGGCTACACCTTC.

J is TRBJ2-3 and V is TRBV28, with D tentatively TRBD1 (5 bases). The germline V gene encodes CDR1 MDHEN and CDR2 SYDVKM. Trimming stripped 6 bases from V and 6 bases from J, with 13 bases between. The CDR3 spans 13 residues. The CDR3 bases are TGTGCCAGCAGGTCTAAAGGGGTGGATACGCAGTATTTT. Residues: CASRSKGVDTQYF.

This clone was seen a few times. This chain links TRBV7-2 with TRBJ1-6, with a weak D call TRBD1 (5 bases). This CDR3 is built from 13 residues. Trimming pared 3 bases from V and 7 bases from J, leaving 7 bases between. Germline CDR1 reads SGHTA; CDR2 reads FQGNSA. This CDR3 reads CASSFSGNSPLHF. As DNA, the CDR3 is TGTGCCAGCAGCTTTTCAGGGAATTCACCCCTCCACTTT.

V is TRBV3-1 (or the pseudogene TRBV3-2) and J is TRBJ2-1; 10 bases are a match to TRBD2. There are 18 residues in the CDR3. Trimming took 1 base from V and 0 from J; bases not matched to a gene: 6. Germline V gene data show CDR1 as LGHDT and CDR2 as YNNKEL (reference sequence). The DNA of the CDR3 is TGTGCCAGCAGCCAAGGACTAGCGGGTCGCAGCTCCTACAATGAGCAGTTCTTC. It is translated as CASSQGLAGRSSYNEQFF.

The chain recombines TRBV28 with TRBJ1-2, with a possible D match to TRBD1 (5 bases). This CDR3 comprises 14 residues. Germline assignment: CDR1 MDHEN and CDR2 SYDVKM. Trimming took off 6 bases at V and 2 bases at J, with 13 bases between the two ends. DNA for the CDR3: TGTGCCAGCAGGCCCTGGGGCTACAACTATGGCTACACCTTC. It specifies CASRPWGYNYGYTF.

The table lists this clone with a count of one. This sequence joins TRBV29-1 and TRBJ1-2, with D possibly TRBD1 on 5 matching bases. The CDR3 has 12 residues. Per the germline V gene, CDR1 is SQVTM and CDR2 is ANQGSEA. V was shortened by 7 bases and J by 4 bases, with 13 bases between the two germline ends. CDR3 coding DNA: TGCAGCGCATCACAGGCGGGCTATGGCTACACCTTC. It translates to CSASQAGYGYTF. Looking up the rest from reference TRBV29-1 and TRBJ1-2 gives the full variable domain: SAVISQKPSRDICQRGTSLTIQCQVDSQVTMMFWYRQQPGQSLTLIATANQGSEATYESGFVIDKFPISRPNLTFSTLTVSNMSPEDSSIYLCSASQAGYGYTFGSGTRLTVV.

The chain carries TRBV6-5 and TRBJ1-2; tentative D call: TRBD1 (5 bases). The length of the CDR3 is 13 residues. The germline CDR1 and CDR2 sequences are MNHEY and SVGAGI. V was clipped by 5 bases and J by 7 bases, with 14 bases between them. This CDR3 reads CASSPQGGGGYTF. CDR3 sequence (DNA): TGTGCCAGCAGTCCCCAGGGCGGGGGTGGCTACACCTTC.

V usage is TRBV28 and J usage is TRBJ2-7, with D perhaps matching TRBD1 (5 bases). CDR1 and CDR2 from the germline V gene are MDHEN and SYDVKM. V lost 3 bases, J lost 6 bases, and 9 bases lay in between. This CDR3 has 12 residues. DNA of the CDR3: TGTGCCAGCAGTTTTTCAGGGCTCGAGCAGTACTTC. The encoded protein is CASSFSGLEQYF.

This chain connects TRBV30 to TRBJ1-1; tentatively, D is TRBD1 (5 bases). CDR1 and CDR2 from the germline V gene are GTSNPN and SVGIG (reference sequence). This CDR3 is 14 amino acids long. V was cut by 1 base and J by 4 bases, with 13 bases left in between. CDR3 sequence reads: CAWSGGRYVTEAFF. In DNA, the CDR3 is TGTGCCTGGAGTGGGGGCAGGTATGTCACTGAAGCTTTCTTT.

The DNA of the CDR3 is TGTGCCACCAGCAGAGAATGGGTCTCTGGAAACACCATATATTTT. Its translation is CATSREWVSGNTIYF. V is TRBV15 and J is TRBJ1-3, with D unclear. This CDR3 contains 15 residues. The germline V and J ends were trimmed by 0 bases and 0 bases, with 6 bases remaining between them. In germline, CDR1 is LNHNV, CDR2 YYDKDF (reference sequence).

The chain employs TRBV5-1 and TRBJ1-1; maybe TRBD1 (5 bases). V lost 4 bases and J 4 bases, leaving 14 bases between the germline ends. Germline CDR1 SGHRS, CDR2 YFSETQ. The length of the CDR3 is 14 residues. CDR3 sequence: CASSLSGGSTEAFF. The CDR3, as DNA: TGCGCCAGCAGCCTATCCGGGGGAAGCACTGAAGCTTTCTTT.

The rearrangement joins TRBV4-1 to TRBJ2-1; 12 bases fit TRBD2. The CDR3 runs to 16 residues. V dropped 3 bases and J dropped 6; count of bases not matched to a gene: 6. CDR1 is MGHRA and CDR2 is YSYEKL in the germline V gene. CDR3 region: CASSQMVTSGSNEQFF. CDR3 sequence (DNA): TGCGCCAGCAGCCAGATGGTGACTAGCGGGAGCAATGAGCAGTTCTTC.

V gene TRBV28 combines with J gene TRBJ1-2, with 7 bases matching TRBD1. With V trimmed by 11 bases and J by 0 bases, 12 bases remained unmatched. The germline V gene encodes CDR1 MDHEN and CDR2 SYDVKM. This CDR3 is built from 15 residues. CDR3 coding DNA: TGTGCCTCACTGGAACAGGGGATCCCTAACTATGGCTACACCTTC. Amino acid sequence: CASLEQGIPNYGYTF.

The chain couples TRBV6-2 or TRBV6-3 to TRBJ1-1, with TRBD1 as a possible D gene (5 bases). CDR3 length: 14 amino acids. The germline V and J ends were trimmed by 4 bases and 0 bases, with 9 bases remaining between them. Germline loops: CDR1 MNHEY, CDR2 SVGEGT. The CDR3 region is CASSWTRLNTEAFF. The DNA of the CDR3 is TGTGCCAGCAGTTGGACAAGGCTGAACACTGAAGCTTTCTTT.

The chain carries TRBV7-2 and TRBJ1-3, with D tentatively TRBD1 (5 bases). V gave up 3 bases and J gave up 2 bases, with 8 bases separating them. Germline CDR1 is SGHTA and CDR2 is FQGNSA. The CDR3 length is 14 residues. CDR3 residues: CASSFQGTGNTIYF. In DNA, the CDR3 is TGTGCCAGCAGCTTCCAGGGAACTGGAAACACCATATATTTT.